The following is a TCR beta chain sequence with its context. The J segment lost 3 bases and the V segment lost 0 bases, leaving 8 bases of the junction unmatched. The CDR3 runs 17 residues. The germline CDR1 and CDR2 sequences are SGHDN and FVKESK. This table comes from immunoSEQ multiplex PCR, and its TCRdb copy is limited to in-frame clones, with some not included. The sample lists over 85,000 clones, around 84% occurring once. These data originate in a study of control samples from healthy donors and cancer patients. The specimen sequenced was PBMCs. The chain combines TRBV14 with TRBJ1-1; 9 nucleotides match TRBD1. The sequence derives from an older man with lung cancer. The CDR3 coding sequence is TGTGCCAGCAGCCAAGAAAGGACAGGGGCCCGGTACACTGAAGCTTTCTTT. Translation: CASSQERTGARYTEAFF.